This T cell receptor (beta chain) emerged from a study of T cell responses to AZD1222 COVID-19 vaccine. This clone was recorded only once. Data came from immunoSEQ multiplex PCR; TCRdb stores just in-frame clones and leaves some out. Of roughly 120,000 clones in the sample, about nine tenths were seen once. CDR1 MNHEY and CDR2 SVGAGI come from the germline V gene. V was clipped by 7 bases and J by 2 bases; unmatched bases: 2. CDR3 length: 12 amino acids. The chain couples TRBV6-5 to TRBJ2-7, with 7 bases identical to TRBD1. This TCR was recovered from an adult in good health. Sample: peripheral blood, taken on day 0 of AZD1222 vaccination. CDR3 in DNA: TGTGCCAGCATACAGGGGACCTACGAGCAGTACTTC. This encodes CASIQGTYEQYF.